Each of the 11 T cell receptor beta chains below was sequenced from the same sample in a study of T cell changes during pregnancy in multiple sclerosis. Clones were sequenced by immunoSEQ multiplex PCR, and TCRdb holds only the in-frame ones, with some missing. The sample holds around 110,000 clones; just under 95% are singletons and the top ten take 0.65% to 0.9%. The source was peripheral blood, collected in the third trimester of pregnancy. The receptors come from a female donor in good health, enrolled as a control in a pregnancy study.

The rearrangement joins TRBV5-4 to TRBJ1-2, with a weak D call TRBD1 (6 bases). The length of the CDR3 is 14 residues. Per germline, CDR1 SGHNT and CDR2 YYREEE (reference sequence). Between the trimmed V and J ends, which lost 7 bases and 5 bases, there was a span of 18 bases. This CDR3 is CASQIRGTMYGYTF. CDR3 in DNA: TGTGCCAGCCAAATTCGTGGGACAATGTATGGCTACACCTTC.

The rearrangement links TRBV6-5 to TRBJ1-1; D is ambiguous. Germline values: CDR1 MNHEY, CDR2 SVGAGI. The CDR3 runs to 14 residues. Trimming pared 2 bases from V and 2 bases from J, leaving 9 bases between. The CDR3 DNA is TGTGCCAGCAGTTACAGGCGGCTTAACACTGAAGCTTTCTTT. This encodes CASSYRRLNTEAFF.

The CDR3 region is CASSPRTGAYGYTF. As DNA, the CDR3 is TGTGCCAGCAGCCCCAGGACAGGGGCTTATGGCTACACCTTC. The chain carries TRBV7-2 and TRBJ1-2; 9 bases map to TRBD1. Looked up from germline, CDR1 is SGHTA and CDR2 is FQGNSA. J was trimmed by 5 bases and V by 5 bases; bases with no gene match: 6. The CDR3 totals 14 residues. Combining the CDR3 with reference TRBV7-2 and TRBJ1-2 gives the whole variable domain GAGVSQSPSNKVTEKGKDVELRCDPISGHTALYWYRQSLGQGLEFLIYFQGNSAPDKSGLPSDRFSAERTGGSVSTLTIQRTQQEDSAVYLCASSPRTGAYGYTFGSGTRLTVV.

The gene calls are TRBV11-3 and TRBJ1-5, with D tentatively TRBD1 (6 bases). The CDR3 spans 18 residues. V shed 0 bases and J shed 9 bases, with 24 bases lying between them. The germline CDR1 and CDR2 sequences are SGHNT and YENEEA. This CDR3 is CASSLESRGWAYSLPQHF. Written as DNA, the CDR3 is TGTGCCAGCAGCTTAGAGTCGAGGGGGTGGGCGTATTCGTTGCCCCAGCATTTT.

The CDR3 DNA follows: TGCGCCAGCAGCTGGGGGGGGATAGATACGCAGTATTTT. Translating gives CASSWGGIDTQYF. The rearrangement joins TRBV5-1 to TRBJ2-3; 7 bases are shared with TRBD2. There are 13 residues in the CDR3. The junction had 3 bases not matched to a gene; V was cut back by 3 bases and J by 5 bases. Germline V gene sequence: CDR1 SGHRS, CDR2 YFSETQ.

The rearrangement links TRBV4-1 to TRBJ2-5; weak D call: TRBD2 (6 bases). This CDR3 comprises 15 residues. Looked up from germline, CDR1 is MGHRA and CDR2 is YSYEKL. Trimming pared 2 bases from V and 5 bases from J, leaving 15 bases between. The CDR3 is CASSQTRGLGETQYF. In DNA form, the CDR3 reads TGCGCCAGCAGCCAAACGCGGGGCCTGGGGGAGACCCAGTACTTC.

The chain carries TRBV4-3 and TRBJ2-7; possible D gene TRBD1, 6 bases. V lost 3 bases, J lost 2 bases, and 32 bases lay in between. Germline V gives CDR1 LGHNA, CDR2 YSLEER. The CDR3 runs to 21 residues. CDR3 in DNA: TGCGCCAGCAGCCAGTCGACCTTTAGGGGCCCAGAGGGCAGGGGAGCCTACGAGCAGTACTTC. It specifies CASSQSTFRGPEGRGAYEQYF.

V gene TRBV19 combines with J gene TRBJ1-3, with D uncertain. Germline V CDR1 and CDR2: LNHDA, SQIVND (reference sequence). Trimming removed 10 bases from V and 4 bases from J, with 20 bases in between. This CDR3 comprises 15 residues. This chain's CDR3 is CATAINGVEGNTIYF. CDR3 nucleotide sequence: TGTGCCACCGCAATAAACGGGGTTGAAGGAAACACCATATATTTT.

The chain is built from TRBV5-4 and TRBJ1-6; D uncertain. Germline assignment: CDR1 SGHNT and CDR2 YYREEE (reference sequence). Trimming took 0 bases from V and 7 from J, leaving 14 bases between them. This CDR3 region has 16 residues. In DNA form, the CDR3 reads TGTGCCAGCAGCTTGGAGGGAGTCTCCGGGAATTCACCCCTCCACTTT. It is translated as CASSLEGVSGNSPLHF.

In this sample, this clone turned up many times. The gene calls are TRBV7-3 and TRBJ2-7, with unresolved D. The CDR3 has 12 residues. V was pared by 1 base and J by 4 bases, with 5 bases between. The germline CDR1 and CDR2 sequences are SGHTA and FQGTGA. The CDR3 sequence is CASSLRGYEQYF. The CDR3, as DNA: TGTGCCAGCAGCTTAAGAGGTTACGAGCAGTACTTC.

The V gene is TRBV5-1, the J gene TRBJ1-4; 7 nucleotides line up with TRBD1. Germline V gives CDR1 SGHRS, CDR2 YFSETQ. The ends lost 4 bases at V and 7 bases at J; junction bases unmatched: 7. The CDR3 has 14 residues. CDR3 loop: CASSQQGYLEKLFF. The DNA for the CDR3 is TGCGCCAGCAGCCAACAGGGGTACCTTGAAAAACTGTTTTTT.